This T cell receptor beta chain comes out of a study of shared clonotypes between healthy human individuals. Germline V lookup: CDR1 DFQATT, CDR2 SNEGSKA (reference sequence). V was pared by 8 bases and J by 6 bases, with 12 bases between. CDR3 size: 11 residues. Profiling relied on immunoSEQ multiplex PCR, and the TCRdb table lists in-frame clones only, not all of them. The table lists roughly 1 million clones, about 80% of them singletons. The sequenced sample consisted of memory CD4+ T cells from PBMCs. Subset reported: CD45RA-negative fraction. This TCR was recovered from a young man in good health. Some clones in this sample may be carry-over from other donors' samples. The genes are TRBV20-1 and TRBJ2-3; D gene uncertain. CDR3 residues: CSHQRWDTQYF. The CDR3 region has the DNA TGCAGTCACCAGCGCTGGGATACGCAGTATTTT.